This T cell receptor beta chain originates from a study of blood T cell repertoires in COVID-19. Study-level background: Acute and convalescent COVID-19 samples came from the United States, Italy and Spain. Sample material is recorded as cDNA or gDNA derived from T cells, B-cell-depleted T cells, or PBMCs.

The ends lost 4 bases at V and 3 bases at J; junction bases unmatched: 13. The CDR3 runs 18 residues. CDR1 and CDR2 (germline): SGHNT, YYREEE (reference sequence). Authors' analysis steps: For nucleated cells, counts were estimated from reference gene primer amplification. Here immunoSEQ multiplex PCR was the method, and the copy in TCRdb shows in-frame clones only, minus some. The V and J calls and clone size were taken over from that table, and D and trimming were inferred from the DNA. The repertoire holds about 35,000 clones, with roughly four fifths as singletons. This TCR derives from a human donor in a cohort sampled during active COVID-19. The sequenced sample was peripheral blood. The chain joins TRBV5-4 to TRBJ2-7, with TRBD2 identical over 13 bases. The CDR3 here is CASSTKTGLAGAIYEQYF. The CDR3 nucleotides are TGTGCCAGCAGCACTAAGACCGGACTAGCGGGAGCGATCTACGAGCAGTACTTC.